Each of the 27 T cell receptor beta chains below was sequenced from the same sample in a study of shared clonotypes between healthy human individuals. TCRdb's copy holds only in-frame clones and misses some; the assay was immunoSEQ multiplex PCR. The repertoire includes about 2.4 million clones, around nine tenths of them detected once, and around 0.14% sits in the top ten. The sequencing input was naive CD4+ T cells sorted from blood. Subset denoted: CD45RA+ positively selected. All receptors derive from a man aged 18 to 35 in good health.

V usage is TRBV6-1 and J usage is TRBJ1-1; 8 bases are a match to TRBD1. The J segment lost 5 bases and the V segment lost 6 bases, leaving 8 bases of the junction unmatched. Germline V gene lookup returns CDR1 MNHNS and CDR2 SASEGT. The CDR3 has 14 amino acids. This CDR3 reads CASRETGAGTEAFF. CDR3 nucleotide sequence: TGTGCCAGCAGAGAGACAGGGGCCGGGACTGAAGCTTTCTTT.

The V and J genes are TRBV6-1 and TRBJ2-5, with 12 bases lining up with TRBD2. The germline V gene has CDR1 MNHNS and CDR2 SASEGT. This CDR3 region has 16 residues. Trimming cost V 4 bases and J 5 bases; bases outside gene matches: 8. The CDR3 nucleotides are TGTGCCAGCAGTGCCACCCGGACTAGCGGGACGGAGACCCAGTACTTC. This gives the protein CASSATRTSGTETQYF.

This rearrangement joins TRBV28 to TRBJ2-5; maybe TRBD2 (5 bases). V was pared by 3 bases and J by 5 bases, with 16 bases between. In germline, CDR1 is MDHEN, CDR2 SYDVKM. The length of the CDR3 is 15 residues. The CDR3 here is CASSLGSAPRETQYF. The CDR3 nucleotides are TGTGCCAGCAGTTTGGGGAGTGCCCCTAGGGAGACCCAGTACTTC.

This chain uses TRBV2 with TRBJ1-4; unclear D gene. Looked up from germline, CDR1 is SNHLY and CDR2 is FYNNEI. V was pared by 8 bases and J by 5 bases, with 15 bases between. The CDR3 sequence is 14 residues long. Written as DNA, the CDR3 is TGTGCCAGCGGGGTGGGCTTCCCGAATGAAAAACTGTTTTTT. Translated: CASGVGFPNEKLFF.

The CDR3 region has the DNA TGTGCCAGCAGTTCCGGGACTAGCGGCTACAATGAGCAGTTCTTC. Amino acids: CASSSGTSGYNEQFF. The chain joins TRBV2 to TRBJ2-1, with 11 nucleotides matching TRBD2. V shed 5 bases, J shed 3 bases, and the junction held 3 bases outside the gene matches. This CDR3 has 15 amino acids. Germline values: CDR1 SNHLY, CDR2 FYNNEI.

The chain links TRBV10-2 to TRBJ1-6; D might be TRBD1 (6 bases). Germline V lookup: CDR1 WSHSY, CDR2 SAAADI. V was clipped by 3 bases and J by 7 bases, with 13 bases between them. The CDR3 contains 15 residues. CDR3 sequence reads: CASSDAGERNSPLHF. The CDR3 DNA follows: TGCGCCAGCAGTGATGCAGGGGAACGGAATTCACCCCTCCACTTT.

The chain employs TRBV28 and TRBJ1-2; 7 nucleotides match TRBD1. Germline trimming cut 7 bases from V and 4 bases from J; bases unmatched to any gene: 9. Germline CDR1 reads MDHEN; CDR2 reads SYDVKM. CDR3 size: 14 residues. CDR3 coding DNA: TGTGCCAGCACCCGGACGACAGGGAGCTATGGCTACACCTTC. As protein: CASTRTTGSYGYTF.

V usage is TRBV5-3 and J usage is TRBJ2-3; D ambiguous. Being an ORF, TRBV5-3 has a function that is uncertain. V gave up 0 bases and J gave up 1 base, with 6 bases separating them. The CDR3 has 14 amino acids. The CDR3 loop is CARSLALGTDTQYF. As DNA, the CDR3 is TGTGCCAGAAGCTTGGCCCTGGGCACAGATACGCAGTATTTT.

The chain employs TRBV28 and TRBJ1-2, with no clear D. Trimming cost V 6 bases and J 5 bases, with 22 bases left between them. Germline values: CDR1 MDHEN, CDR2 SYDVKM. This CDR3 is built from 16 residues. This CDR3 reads CASSPQKGPSAYGYTF. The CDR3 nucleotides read TGTGCCAGCAGCCCACAGAAAGGACCCTCAGCTTATGGCTACACCTTC.

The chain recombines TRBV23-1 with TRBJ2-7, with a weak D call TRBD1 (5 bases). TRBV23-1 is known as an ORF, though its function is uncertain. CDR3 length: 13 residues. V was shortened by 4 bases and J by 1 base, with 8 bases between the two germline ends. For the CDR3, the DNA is TGCGCCAGCAGTCTCAGGGAATCCTACGAGCAGTACTTC. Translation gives CASSLRESYEQYF.

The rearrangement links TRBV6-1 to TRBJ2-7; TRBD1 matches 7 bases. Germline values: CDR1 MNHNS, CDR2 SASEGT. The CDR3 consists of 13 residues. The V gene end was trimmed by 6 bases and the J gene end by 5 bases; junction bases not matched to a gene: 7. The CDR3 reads CASRTGAGHEQYF. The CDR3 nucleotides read TGTGCCAGCAGAACAGGGGCAGGACACGAGCAGTACTTC.

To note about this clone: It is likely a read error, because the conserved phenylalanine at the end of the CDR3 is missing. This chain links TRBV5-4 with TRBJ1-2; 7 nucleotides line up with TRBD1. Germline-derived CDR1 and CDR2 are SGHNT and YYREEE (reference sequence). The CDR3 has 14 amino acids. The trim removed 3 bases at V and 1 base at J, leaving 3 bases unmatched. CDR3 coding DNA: TGTGCCAGCAGCTCGGACAGGATTAACTATGGCTACACCTCC. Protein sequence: CASSSDRINYGYTS.

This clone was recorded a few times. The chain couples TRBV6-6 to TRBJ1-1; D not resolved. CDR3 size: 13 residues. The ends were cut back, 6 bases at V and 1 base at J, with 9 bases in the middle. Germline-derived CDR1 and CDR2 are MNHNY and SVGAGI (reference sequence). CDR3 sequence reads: CASRSGPNTEAFF. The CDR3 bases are TGTGCCAGCAGATCAGGCCCGAACACTGAAGCTTTCTTT.

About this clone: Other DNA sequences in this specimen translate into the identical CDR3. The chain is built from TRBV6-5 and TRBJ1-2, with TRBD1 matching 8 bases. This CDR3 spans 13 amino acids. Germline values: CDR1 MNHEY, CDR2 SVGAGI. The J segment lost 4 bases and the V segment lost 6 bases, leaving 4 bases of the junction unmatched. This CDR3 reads CASRRTGSYGYTF. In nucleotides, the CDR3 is TGTGCCAGCAGGCGGACAGGGAGCTATGGCTACACCTTC.

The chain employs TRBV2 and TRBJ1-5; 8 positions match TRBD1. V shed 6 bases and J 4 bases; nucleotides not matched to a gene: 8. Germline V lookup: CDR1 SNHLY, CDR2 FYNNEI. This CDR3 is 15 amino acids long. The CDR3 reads CASRNRGEANQPQHF. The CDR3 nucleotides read TGTGCCAGCAGGAACAGGGGGGAAGCTAATCAGCCCCAGCATTTT.

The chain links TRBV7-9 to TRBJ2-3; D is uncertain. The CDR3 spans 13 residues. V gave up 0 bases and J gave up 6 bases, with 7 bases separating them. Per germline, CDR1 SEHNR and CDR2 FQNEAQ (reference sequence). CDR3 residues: CASSLARMDTQYF. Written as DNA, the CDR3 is TGTGCCAGCAGCTTAGCCCGGATGGATACGCAGTATTTT. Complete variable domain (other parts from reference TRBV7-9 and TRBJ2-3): DTGVSQNPRHKITKRGQNVTFRCDPISEHNRLYWYRQTLGQGPEFLTYFQNEAQLEKSRLLSDRFSAERPKGSFSTLEIQRTEQGDSAMYLCASSLARMDTQYFGPGTRLTVL.

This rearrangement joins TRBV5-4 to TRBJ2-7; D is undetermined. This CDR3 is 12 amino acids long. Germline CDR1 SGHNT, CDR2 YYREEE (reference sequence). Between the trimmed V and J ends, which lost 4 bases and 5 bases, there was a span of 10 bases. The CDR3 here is CASSQLLDEQYF. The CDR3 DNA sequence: TGTGCCAGCAGCCAACTACTCGACGAGCAGTACTTC.

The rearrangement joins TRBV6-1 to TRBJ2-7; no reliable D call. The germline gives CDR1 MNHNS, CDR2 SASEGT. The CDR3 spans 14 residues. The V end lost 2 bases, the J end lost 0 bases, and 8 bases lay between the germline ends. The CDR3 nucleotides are TGTGCCAGCAGTGAACAAGTGAGCTCCTACGAGCAGTACTTC. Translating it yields CASSEQVSSYEQYF.

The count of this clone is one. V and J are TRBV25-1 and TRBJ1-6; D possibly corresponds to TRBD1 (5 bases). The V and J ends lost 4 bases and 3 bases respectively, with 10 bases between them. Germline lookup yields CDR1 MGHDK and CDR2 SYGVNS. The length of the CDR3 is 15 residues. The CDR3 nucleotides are TGTGCCAGCAGTGGGACACTTGGCTATAATTCACCCCTCCACTTT. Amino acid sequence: CASSGTLGYNSPLHF.

The CDR3 nucleotides are TGTGCCAGCAGCCGAACAGGGGATAGTGAGCAGTTCTTC. Translated, it gives CASSRTGDSEQFF. The gene calls are TRBV7-9 and TRBJ2-1; 7 positions agree with TRBD1. CDR1 and CDR2 (germline): SEHNR, FQNEAQ (reference sequence). V lost 5 bases to trimming and J lost 9 bases; unmatched junction nucleotides: 7. The CDR3 is made up of 13 amino acids.

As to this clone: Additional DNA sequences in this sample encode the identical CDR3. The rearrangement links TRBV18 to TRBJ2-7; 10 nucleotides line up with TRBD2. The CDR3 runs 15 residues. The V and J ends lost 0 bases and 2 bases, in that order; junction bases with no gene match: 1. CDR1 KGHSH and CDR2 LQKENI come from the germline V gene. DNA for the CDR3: TGTGCCAGCTCACCACCGACTAGCGGGCCCTACGAGCAGTACTTC. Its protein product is CASSPPTSGPYEQYF.

DNA for the CDR3: TGTGCCAGCAGCTTAGGAGGGACTGGGGGCGCAGGAAGGTCACCCCTCCACTTT. It codes for CASSLGGTGGAGRSPLHF. This chain uses TRBV7-8 with TRBJ1-6, with D perhaps TRBD1 (6 bases). Germline V lookup: CDR1 SGHVS, CDR2 FQNEAQ. V was pared by 1 base and J by 10 bases, with 23 bases between. CDR3 length: 18 residues.

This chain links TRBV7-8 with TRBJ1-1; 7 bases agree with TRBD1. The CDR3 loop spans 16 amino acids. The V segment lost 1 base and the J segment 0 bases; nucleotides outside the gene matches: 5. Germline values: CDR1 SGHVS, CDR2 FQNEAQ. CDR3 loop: CASSLETGSLNTEAFF. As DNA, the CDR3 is TGTGCCAGCAGCTTAGAGACAGGGAGTTTGAACACTGAAGCTTTCTTT.

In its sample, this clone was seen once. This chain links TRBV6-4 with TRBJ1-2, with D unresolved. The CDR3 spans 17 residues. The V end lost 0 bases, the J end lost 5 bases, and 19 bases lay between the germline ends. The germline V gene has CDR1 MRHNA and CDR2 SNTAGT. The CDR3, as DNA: TGTGCCAGCAGTGACTCTGGCGAACGGGCAAGTGTGTATGGCTACACCTTC. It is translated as CASSDSGERASVYGYTF.

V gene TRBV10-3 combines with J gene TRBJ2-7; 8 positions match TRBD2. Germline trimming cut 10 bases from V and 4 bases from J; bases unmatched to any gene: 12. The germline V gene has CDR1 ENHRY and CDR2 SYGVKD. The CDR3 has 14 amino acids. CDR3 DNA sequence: TGTGCCAGCACGTTAGCGGGGAGTGGATACGAGCAGTACTTC. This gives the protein CASTLAGSGYEQYF.

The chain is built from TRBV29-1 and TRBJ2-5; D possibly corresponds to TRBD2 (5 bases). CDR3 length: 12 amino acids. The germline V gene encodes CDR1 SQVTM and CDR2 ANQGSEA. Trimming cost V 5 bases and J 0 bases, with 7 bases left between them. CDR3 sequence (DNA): TGCAGCGTTCGGGGTTACCAAGAGACCCAGTACTTC. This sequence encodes CSVRGYQETQYF.

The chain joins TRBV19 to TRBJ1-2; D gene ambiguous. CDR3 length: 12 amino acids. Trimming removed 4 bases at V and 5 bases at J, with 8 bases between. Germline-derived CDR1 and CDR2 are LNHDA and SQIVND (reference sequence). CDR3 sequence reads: CASSKEQYGYTF. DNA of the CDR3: TGTGCCAGTAGTAAAGAGCAGTATGGCTACACCTTC.